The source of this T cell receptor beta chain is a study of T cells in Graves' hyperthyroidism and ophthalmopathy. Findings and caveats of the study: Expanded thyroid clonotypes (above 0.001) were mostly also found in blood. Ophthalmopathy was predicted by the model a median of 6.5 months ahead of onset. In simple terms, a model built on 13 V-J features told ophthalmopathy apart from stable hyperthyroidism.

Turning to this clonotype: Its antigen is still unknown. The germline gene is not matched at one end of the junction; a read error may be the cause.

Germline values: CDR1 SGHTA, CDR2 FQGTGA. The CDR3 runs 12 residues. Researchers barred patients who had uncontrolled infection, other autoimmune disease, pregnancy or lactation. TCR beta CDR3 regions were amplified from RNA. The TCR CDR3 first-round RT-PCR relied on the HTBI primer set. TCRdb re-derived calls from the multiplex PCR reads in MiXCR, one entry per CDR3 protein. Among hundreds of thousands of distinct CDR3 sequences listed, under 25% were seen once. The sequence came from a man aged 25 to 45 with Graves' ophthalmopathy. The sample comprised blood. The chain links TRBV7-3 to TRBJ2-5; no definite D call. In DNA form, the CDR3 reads TGTGCCAACAGCCCAGACCAAGAGACCCAGTACTTC. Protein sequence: CANSPDQETQYF. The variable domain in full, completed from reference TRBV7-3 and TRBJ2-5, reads GAGVSQTPSNKVTEKGKYVELRCDPISGHTALYWYRQSLGQGPEFLIYFQGTGAADDSGLPNDRFFAVRPEGSVSTLKIQRTERGDSAVYLCANSPDQETQYFGPGTRLLVL.